This T cell receptor beta chain stems from a study of quantifying T cell responses using KT2 cells. On the study more broadly: TCR alpha and beta constant-region primers primed reverse transcription of RNA. Study results and caveats: Counts of KT2 alpha and beta sequences rose linearly with the number of KT2 cells added.

There are many counts of this clonotype. Its specificity is not known. An oligo carrying a UMI was ligated to the cDNA 3' end. An equimolar mix of RC1.1 and RC1.2 primed the beta chain across TRBC1 and TRBC2. Starting with the second PCR, alpha and beta TCR chains went through separate processing. From the UMI-ligation and nested PCR reads, TCRdb called clonotypes with MiXCR, one entry per CDR3 protein. The data contain some 34,000 distinct CDR3 sequences, about 9.3% of them singletons. The sample is PBMC spiked with counted cells of clone KT2. KT2 cells were mixed with fixed PBMC numbers at varying ratios. CDR3 length: 14 residues. Trimming at V came to 4 bases and at J to 2 bases, leaving 1 base not matched to a gene. Germline CDR1 and CDR2: SGHTA and FQGTGA.

Sequenced material: PBMCs spiked with cells of the T cell clone KT2. This sequence joins TRBV7-3 and TRBJ2-3, with TRBD2 matching over 9 bases. The sequence was obtained from a human donor. The CDR3 protein is CASSSSGVTDTQYF. In nucleotides, the CDR3 is TGTGCCAGCAGCTCTAGCGGGGTCACAGATACGCAGTATTTT.